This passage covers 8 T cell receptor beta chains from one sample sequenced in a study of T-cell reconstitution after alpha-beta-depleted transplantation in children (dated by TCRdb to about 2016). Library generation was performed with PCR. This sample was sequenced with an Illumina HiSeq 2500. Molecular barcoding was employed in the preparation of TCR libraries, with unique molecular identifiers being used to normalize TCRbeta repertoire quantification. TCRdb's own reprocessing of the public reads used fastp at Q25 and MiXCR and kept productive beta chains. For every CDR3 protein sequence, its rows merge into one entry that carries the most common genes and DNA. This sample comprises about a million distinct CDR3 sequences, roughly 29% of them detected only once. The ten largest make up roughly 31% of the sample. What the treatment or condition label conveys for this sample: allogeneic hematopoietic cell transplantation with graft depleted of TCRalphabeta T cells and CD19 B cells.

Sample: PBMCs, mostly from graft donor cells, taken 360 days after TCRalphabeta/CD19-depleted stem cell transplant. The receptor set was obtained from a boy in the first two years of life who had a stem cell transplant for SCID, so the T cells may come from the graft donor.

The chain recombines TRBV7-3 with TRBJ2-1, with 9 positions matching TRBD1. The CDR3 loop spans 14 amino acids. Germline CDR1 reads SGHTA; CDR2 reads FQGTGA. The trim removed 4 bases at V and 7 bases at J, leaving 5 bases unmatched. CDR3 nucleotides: TGTGCCAGCAGCTCCCGACAGGGGGAAAATGAGCAGTTCTTC. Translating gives CASSSRQGENEQFF.

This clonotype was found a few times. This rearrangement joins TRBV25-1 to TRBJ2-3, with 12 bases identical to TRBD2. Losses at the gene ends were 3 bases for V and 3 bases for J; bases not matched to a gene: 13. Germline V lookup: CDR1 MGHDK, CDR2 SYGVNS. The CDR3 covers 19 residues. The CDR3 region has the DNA TGTGCCAGCAGTGAGACACCGGGACTAGCGGGCGGACCGACAGATACGCAGTATTTT. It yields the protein CASSETPGLAGGPTDTQYF.

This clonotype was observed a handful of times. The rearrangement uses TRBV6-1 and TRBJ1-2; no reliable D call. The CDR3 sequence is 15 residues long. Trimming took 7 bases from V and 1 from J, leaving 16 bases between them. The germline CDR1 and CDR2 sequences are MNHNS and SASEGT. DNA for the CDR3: TGTGCCAGCACCTGGAAGTTTTCTCTTAACTATGGCTACACCTTC. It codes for CASTWKFSLNYGYTF.

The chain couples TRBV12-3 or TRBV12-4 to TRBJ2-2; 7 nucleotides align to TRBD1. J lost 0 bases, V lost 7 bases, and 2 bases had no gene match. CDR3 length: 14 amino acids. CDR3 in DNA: TGTGCCAGCACGACAGGGACGAACACCGGGGAGCTGTTTTTT. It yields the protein CASTTGTNTGELFF.

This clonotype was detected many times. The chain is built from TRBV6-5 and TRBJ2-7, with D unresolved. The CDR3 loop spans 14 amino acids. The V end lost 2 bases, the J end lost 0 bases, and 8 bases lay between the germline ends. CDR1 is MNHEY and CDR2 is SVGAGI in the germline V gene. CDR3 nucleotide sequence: TGTGCCAGCAGTTACGGACGCAGCTCCTACGAGCAGTACTTC. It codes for CASSYGRSSYEQYF.

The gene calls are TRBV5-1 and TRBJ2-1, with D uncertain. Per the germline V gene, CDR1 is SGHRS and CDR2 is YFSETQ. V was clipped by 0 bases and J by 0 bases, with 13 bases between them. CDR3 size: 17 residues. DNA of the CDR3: TGCGCCAGCAGCTTGGAAACGCTGGCCCTCTCCTACAATGAGCAGTTCTTC. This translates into CASSLETLALSYNEQFF.

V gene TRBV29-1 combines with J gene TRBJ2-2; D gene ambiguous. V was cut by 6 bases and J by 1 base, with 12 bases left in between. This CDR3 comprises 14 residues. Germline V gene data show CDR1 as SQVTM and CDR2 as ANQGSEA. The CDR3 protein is CSVRLAWNTGELFF. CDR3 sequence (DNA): TGCAGCGTCCGGTTGGCCTGGAACACCGGGGAGCTGTTTTTT.

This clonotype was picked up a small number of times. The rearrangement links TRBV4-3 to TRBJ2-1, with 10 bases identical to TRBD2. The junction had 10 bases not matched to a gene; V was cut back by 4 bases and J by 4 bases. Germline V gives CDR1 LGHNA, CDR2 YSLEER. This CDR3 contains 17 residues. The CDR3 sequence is CASSPFSGTSEYNEQFF. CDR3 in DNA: TGCGCCAGCAGCCCGTTCTCCGGGACTAGCGAGTACAATGAGCAGTTCTTC.